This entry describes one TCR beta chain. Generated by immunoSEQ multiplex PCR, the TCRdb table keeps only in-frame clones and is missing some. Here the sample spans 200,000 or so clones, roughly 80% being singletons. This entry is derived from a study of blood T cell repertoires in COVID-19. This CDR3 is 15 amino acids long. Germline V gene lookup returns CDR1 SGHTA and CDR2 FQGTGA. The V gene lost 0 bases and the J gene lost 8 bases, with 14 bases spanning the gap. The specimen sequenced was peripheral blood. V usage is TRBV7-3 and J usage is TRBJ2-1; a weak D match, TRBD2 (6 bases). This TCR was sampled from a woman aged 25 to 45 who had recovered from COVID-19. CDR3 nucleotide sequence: TGTGCCAGCAGCTTAACGGGCGGGAAAGGCGATGAGCAGTTCTTC. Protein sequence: CASSLTGGKGDEQFF.